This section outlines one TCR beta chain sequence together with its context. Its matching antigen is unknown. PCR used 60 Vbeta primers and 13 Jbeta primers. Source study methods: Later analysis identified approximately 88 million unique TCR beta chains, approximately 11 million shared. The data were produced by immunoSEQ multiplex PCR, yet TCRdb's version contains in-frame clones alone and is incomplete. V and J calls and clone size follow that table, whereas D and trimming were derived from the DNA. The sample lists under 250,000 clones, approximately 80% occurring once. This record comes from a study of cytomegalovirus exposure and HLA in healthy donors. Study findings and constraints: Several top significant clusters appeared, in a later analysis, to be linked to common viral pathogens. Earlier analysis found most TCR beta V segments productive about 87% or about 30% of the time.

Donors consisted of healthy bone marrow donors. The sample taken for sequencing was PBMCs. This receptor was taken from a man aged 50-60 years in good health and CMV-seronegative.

For the CDR3, the DNA is TGTGCCAGCAGCGAGGGGGATTTCTACAATGAGCAGTTCTTC. Its protein product is CASSEGDFYNEQFF. The chain recombines TRBV11-2 with TRBJ2-1; TRBD1 might be the D (6 bases). Trimming left V 5 bases short and J 3 bases short, with 11 bases between. Germline V lookup: CDR1 SGHAT, CDR2 FQNNGV. The CDR3 runs 14 residues.